The present T cell receptor beta chain was sequenced within a study of T cells in Graves' hyperthyroidism and ophthalmopathy. Overall study context: Peripheral blood was collected at initial diagnosis, before any treatment.

Using RNA transcripts as the source, TCR beta CDR3 regions were amplified. The HTBI primer set was used in a first-round RT-PCR of the TCR CDR3. TCRdb reprocessed the multiplex PCR reads via MiXCR and lists one record per CDR3 protein. The top ten hold more than 60% of the sample, which has about 360,000 distinct CDR3 sequences, about 25% seen once. There are many counts of this clonotype. V was pared by 3 bases and J by 2 bases, with 3 bases of the junction left unmatched. The CDR3 spans 14 residues. CDR1 and CDR2 from the germline V gene are MDHEN and SYDVKM. Graves' hyperthyroidism is called stable when ophthalmopathy does not progress within 18 months. Patients were aged 18 to 65, had disease duration under 2 months, and had newly diagnosed hyperthyroidism.

The sample consisted of blood. The clonotype originates from a man aged 45-60 years with Graves' hyperthyroidism. This chain joins TRBV28 and TRBJ2-7, with TRBD1 matching over 8 bases. The CDR3 coding sequence is TGTGCCAGCAGTTTGAGGGGACAGGCCTACGAGCAGTACTTC. Its translation: CASSLRGQAYEQYF.